The entry below describes one T cell receptor beta chain. The antigen is unknown. Peripheral blood and lesional scalp punch biopsies came from alopecia areata patients. RNA extraction and reverse transcription yielded cDNA as sequencing template. Sequencing used immunoSEQ multiplex PCR; TCRdb keeps in-frame clones, though not all of them. The sample holds 220,000 or so clones, 50% to 60% seen once. The source of the sample is a study of CD8+ T cells in alopecia areata. Findings and caveats of the study: Unlike in mice, where it was clearer, TCR sharing across patients was less clear, possibly HLA-related.

V dropped 6 bases and J dropped 0 bases, with 13 bases sitting between them. CDR1 MGHRA and CDR2 YSYEKL come from the germline V gene. CDR3 length equals 15 residues. The rearrangement uses TRBV4-1 and TRBJ2-3; the D gene is possibly TRBD1 (8 bases). The sample consisted of CD4+ T cells sorted from blood, taken at week 0. The clonotype comes from a human donor with alopecia areata. CDR3 in amino acids: CASRAQGGSTDTQYF. The CDR3 DNA reads as TGCGCCAGCAGGGCACAGGGGGGGAGCACAGATACGCAGTATTTT.